One sample yielded the 19 T cell receptor beta chains listed below, sequenced in a study of human T cells and chemical hapten exposure (dated by TCRdb to 2020 to 2022). The sample's time point label, decoded: pre-sensitization, week 0. Per the publication, the treatment or condition label means: therapeutic diphenylcyclopropenone sensitization with weekly scalp DPC. Preparation of the library involved RACE. Sequenced using a NextSeq 500. TCRdb reworked the public reads: Q25 trimming with fastp, MiXCR clone assembly, productive beta chains retained. Each record represents a unique CDR3 protein, reported with the most common genes and DNA among its rows. A total of about 80,000 distinct CDR3 sequences appear in this sample, less than 15% of them only once. Approximately 4.6% of the sample is taken by the ten largest. The sequencing used whole blood, collected in connection with sensitization to the hapten diphenylcyclopropenone (DPC). These TCRs come from a woman in her 50s with alopecia areata. Some clones in this sample may be carry-over from other donors' samples.

The chain has TRBV7-8 and TRBJ2-7, with TRBD1 identical over 7 bases. The CDR3 is 13 amino acids. V lost 4 bases and J lost 2; bases outside the gene matches: 2. Germline CDR1 reads SGHVS; CDR2 reads FQNEAQ. Written as DNA, the CDR3 is TGTGCCAGCAGCTCGGGACAGCCCTACGAGCAGTACTTC. This codes for CASSSGQPYEQYF.

This clonotype has only a few counts. This chain connects TRBV20-1 to TRBJ2-3, with 8 bases matching TRBD2. There are 15 residues in the CDR3. With V trimmed by 6 bases and J by 1 base, 9 bases remained unmatched. Germline lookup yields CDR1 DFQATT and CDR2 SNEGSKA (reference sequence). CDR3 loop: CSAGLRAGGTDTQYF. Here the CDR3 DNA reads TGCAGTGCGGGTCTAAGAGCGGGAGGCACAGATACGCAGTATTTT.

The chain joins TRBV30 to TRBJ2-5; 13 nucleotides line up with TRBD2. Germline CDR1 GTSNPN, CDR2 SVGIG (reference sequence). Losses at the gene ends were 3 bases for V and 6 bases for J; bases not matched to a gene: 7. The CDR3 loop spans 15 amino acids. The CDR3 sequence is CAWSVGTSGMKTQYF. The CDR3 bases are TGTGCCTGGAGCGTAGGGACTAGCGGGATGAAGACCCAGTACTTC.

This clonotype was seen only a few times. The rearrangement uses TRBV4-3 and TRBJ2-2, with D tentatively TRBD1 (5 bases). The CDR3 is made up of 16 amino acids. Germline V gives CDR1 LGHNA, CDR2 YSLEER. Trimming stripped 0 bases from V and 7 bases from J, with 15 bases between. The CDR3 is CASSQDVTGWDGELFF. DNA for the CDR3: TGCGCCAGCAGCCAAGATGTAACAGGATGGGACGGGGAGCTGTTTTTT.

This chain uses TRBV29-1 with TRBJ2-7; TRBD1 matches at 10 bases. In germline, CDR1 is SQVTM, CDR2 ANQGSEA. The CDR3 runs 13 residues. V was pared by 7 bases and J by 2 bases, with 5 bases of the junction left unmatched. The CDR3 loop is CSASGTGAYEQYF. The CDR3 bases are TGCAGCGCCAGTGGGACAGGGGCCTACGAGCAGTACTTC.

The V and J genes are TRBV20-1 and TRBJ1-5, with no clear D. Germline values: CDR1 DFQATT, CDR2 SNEGSKA (reference sequence). CDR3 length equals 15 residues. The germline V and J ends were trimmed by 2 bases and 6 bases, with 17 bases remaining between them. The CDR3 nucleotides read TGCAGTGCTAGAAGAGTTACTCCAGGCGGTCAGCCCCAGCATTTT. Protein: CSARRVTPGGQPQHF.

This clonotype was recorded many times. This chain uses TRBV7-9 with TRBJ1-2, with D perhaps matching TRBD1 (6 bases). This CDR3 is built from 15 residues. CDR1 and CDR2 (germline): SEHNR, FQNEAQ (reference sequence). V was trimmed by 1 base and J by 0 bases, leaving 9 bases between them. The CDR3: CASSLVGGPNYGYTF. The CDR3 nucleotides are TGTGCCAGCAGCTTAGTAGGGGGACCTAACTATGGCTACACCTTC.

The genes are TRBV7-2 and TRBJ1-5; maybe TRBD1 (5 bases). Trimming took off 5 bases at V and 7 bases at J, with 24 bases between the two ends. The CDR3 has 17 residues. Per the germline V gene, CDR1 is SGHTA and CDR2 is FQGNSA. In DNA form, the CDR3 reads TGTGCCAGCAGCGAAACGCCGGGACTCCTGACCAGGCAGCCCCAGCATTTT. Protein: CASSETPGLLTRQPQHF.

This chain uses TRBV12-3 or TRBV12-4 with TRBJ1-5, with a weak D call TRBD1 (6 bases). The CDR3 consists of 13 residues. Trimming cost V 6 bases and J 1 base, with 7 bases left between them. CDR3 nucleotides: TGTGCCAGCAGGACAGGCAGCAATCAGCCCCAGCATTTT. Residues: CASRTGSNQPQHF.

This clonotype was seen more than once but under ten times. V is TRBV7-7 and J is TRBJ2-3, with 9 bases fitting TRBD2. Germline assignment: CDR1 SSHAT and CDR2 FNYEAQ (reference sequence). The CDR3 runs to 14 residues. After removal of 11 bases from V and 0 bases from J, the junction contained 6 bases not matched to a gene. Here the CDR3 DNA reads TGTGCCGTACTAGCGGGTGAAAGCACAGATACGCAGTATTTT. Translated, it gives CAVLAGESTDTQYF. Based on the CDR3 plus reference TRBV7-7 and TRBJ2-3, the full variable domain is GAGVSQSPRYKVTKRGQDVTLRCDPISSHATLYWYQQALGQGPEFLTYFNYEAQPDKSGLPSDRFSAERPEGSISTLTIQRTEQRDSAMYRCAVLAGESTDTQYFGPGTRLTVL.

The table lists this clonotype with a few counts. This chain joins TRBV28 and TRBJ2-2; TRBD1 matches at 10 bases. V was clipped by 5 bases and J by 6 bases; unmatched bases: 9. This CDR3 comprises 16 residues. CDR1 and CDR2 from the germline V gene are MDHEN and SYDVKM. CDR3 sequence (DNA): TGTGCCAGCAGTACCCCCGGGACAGGGGCTTCCGGGGAGCTGTTTTTT. It yields the protein CASSTPGTGASGELFF.

This clonotype has a handful of counts. The chain carries TRBV6-2 or TRBV6-3 and TRBJ2-2; maybe TRBD1 (6 bases). Looked up from germline, CDR1 is MNHEY and CDR2 is SVGEGT. CDR3 size: 15 residues. Trimming shortened V by 6 bases and J by 1 base, and 12 bases separated the two germline ends. CDR3 nucleotides: TGTGCCAGCAGACGTCAGGGGCGGAACACCGGGGAGCTGTTTTTT. It specifies CASRRQGRNTGELFF.

This clonotype was seen a handful of times. This sequence joins TRBV27 and TRBJ2-4, with D hard to call. The V end lost 8 bases, the J end lost 2 bases, and 7 bases lay between the germline ends. The CDR3 has 12 amino acids. The germline V gene encodes CDR1 MNHEY and CDR2 SMNVEV (reference sequence). The chain's CDR3 is CASELSKNIQYF. CDR3 coding DNA: TGTGCCAGCGAGCTTTCCAAAAACATTCAGTACTTC.

This clonotype was counted only a few times. This chain joins TRBV7-9 and TRBJ2-6; TRBD1 agrees at 8 bases. CDR3 length: 16 amino acids. Germline trimming cut 6 bases from V and 3 bases from J; bases unmatched to any gene: 7. Germline V gene data show CDR1 as SEHNR and CDR2 as FQNEAQ (reference sequence). CDR3 bases: TGTGCCAGCAGTCCTGGACAGGGCCGTGGGGCCAACGTCCTGACTTTC. It translates to CASSPGQGRGANVLTF.

There are a few counts of this clonotype. The V gene is TRBV12-3 or TRBV12-4, the J gene TRBJ1-3, with 11 nucleotides matching TRBD1. V trimming: 5 bases; J trimming: 10 bases; junction bases outside the gene matches: 7. This CDR3 has 14 residues. Written as DNA, the CDR3 is TGTGCCAGCAGTCAGGACAGGGGGCAGAGGACCATATATTTT. Translation: CASSQDRGQRTIYF.

The J gene is TRBJ1-3, the V gene TRBV9; 10 nucleotides agree with TRBD1. This CDR3 has 18 residues. Germline CDR1 and CDR2: SGDLS and YYNGEE. The trim removed 3 bases at V and 3 bases at J, leaving 12 bases unmatched. For the CDR3, the DNA is TGTGCCAGCAGCGCCCGGGACAGGGGTGTAAAGGGTGGAAACACCATATATTTT. Its translation is CASSARDRGVKGGNTIYF.

V usage is TRBV18 and J usage is TRBJ2-1; 7 bases fit TRBD1. The CDR3 covers 19 residues. Losses at the gene ends were 1 base for V and 4 bases for J; bases not matched to a gene: 16. Germline assignment: CDR1 KGHSH and CDR2 LQKENI. This CDR3 reads CASSPLDPVTGDGYNEQFF. CDR3 coding DNA: TGTGCCAGCTCACCACTTGACCCAGTCACAGGGGATGGTTACAATGAGCAGTTCTTC.

This chain links TRBV19 with TRBJ1-1; tentative D call: TRBD1 (6 bases). Germline CDR1 LNHDA, CDR2 SQIVND (reference sequence). V was trimmed by 4 bases and J by 0 bases, leaving 12 bases between them. The CDR3 is 15 amino acids. The CDR3 coding sequence is TGTGCCAGTAGTAGCCAGGGGAACATGAACACTGAAGCTTTCTTT. Amino acid sequence: CASSSQGNMNTEAFF.

This clonotype was picked up a small number of times. The chain recombines TRBV7-7 with TRBJ2-7, with a tentative D call TRBD2 (6 bases). CDR1 and CDR2 from the germline V gene are SSHAT and FNYEAQ (reference sequence). Trimming left V 1 base short and J 4 bases short, with 8 bases between. The length of the CDR3 is 13 residues. The CDR3 loop is CASSLEAGYEQYF. The CDR3 nucleotides read TGTGCCAGCAGCTTAGAGGCGGGATACGAGCAGTACTTC.